The rows below give T cell receptor beta chains drawn from one sample of a study of vaccination effects on CD4 cells after COVID-19. Their cognate antigens are unknown. Produced via immunoSEQ multiplex PCR; TCRdb's table is partial and in-frame only. The sample holds tens of thousands of clones; more than 60% are singletons and the top ten take around 20%. This specimen consisted of CD4+ T cells from PBMCs cultured with SARS-CoV-2 spike peptides, obtained before COVID-19 vaccination. The receptors shown here come from a human donor who received a COVID-19 vaccine. Each CDR3 is given with its conserved first and last residue. Fields, in order: D gene, V gene, J gene, clone size, CDR3 protein, CDR3 DNA. The D gene is left open where the match is weak. Clone size, where shown, is once, few, many, or a class for clones that have expanded.

D gene: TRBD2
V gene: TRBV7-8
J gene: TRBJ2-7
clone size: .
CDR3 protein: CASSGSLAGTLFSSYEQYF
CDR3 DNA: TGTGCCAGCAGCGGAAGCCTAGCGGGGACTCTGTTCAGCTCCTACGAGCAGTACTTC

D gene: .
V gene: TRBV6-5
J gene: TRBJ1-3
clone size: few
CDR3 protein: CASSYSGDSGNTIYF
CDR3 DNA: TGTGCCAGCAGTTACTCGGGGGACTCTGGAAACACCATATATTTT

D gene: .
V gene: TRBV3-1/TRBV3-2
J gene: TRBJ2-7
clone size: once
CDR3 protein: CASSQVIDRPQYF
CDR3 DNA: TGTGCCAGCAGCCAAGTTATTGACAGGCCGCAGTACTTC

D gene: .
V gene: TRBV2
J gene: TRBJ2-2
clone size: .
CDR3 protein: CASRGIPGVNTGELFF
CDR3 DNA: TGTGCCAGCAGGGGGATTCCAGGGGTAAACACCGGGGAGCTGTTTTTT

D gene: .
V gene: TRBV6-5
J gene: TRBJ2-3
clone size: .
CDR3 protein: CASSYRQPRDTQYF
CDR3 DNA: TGTGCCAGCAGTTACCGCCAGCCAAGGGATACGCAGTATTTT

D gene: .
V gene: TRBV5-1
J gene: TRBJ2-1
clone size: .
CDR3 protein: CASSWAIASSYNEQFF
CDR3 DNA: TGCGCCAGCAGCTGGGCCATAGCGAGCTCCTACAATGAGCAGTTCTTC

D gene: .
V gene: TRBV5-6
J gene: TRBJ2-1
clone size: .
CDR3 protein: CASSLGTYPNNEQFF
CDR3 DNA: TGTGCCAGCAGCTTGGGGACCTACCCCAACAATGAGCAGTTCTTC

D gene: .
V gene: TRBV10-3
J gene: TRBJ1-1
clone size: .
CDR3 protein: CASRFGGHNTEAFF
CDR3 DNA: TGTGCCTCCAGGTTCGGGGGGCACAACACTGAAGCTTTCTTT

D gene: .
V gene: TRBV7-9
J gene: TRBJ1-2
clone size: .
CDR3 protein: CASSFSGNYGYTF
CDR3 DNA: TGTGCCAGCAGCTTTAGCGGCAACTATGGCTACACCTTC

D gene: .
V gene: TRBV5-1
J gene: TRBJ1-3
clone size: .
CDR3 protein: CASSLDGSAGNTIYF
CDR3 DNA: TGCGCCAGCAGCTTGGACGGGTCAGCTGGAAACACCATATATTTT

D gene: TRBD1
V gene: TRBV7-8
J gene: TRBJ1-1
clone size: .
CDR3 protein: CASSSGQLNTEAFF
CDR3 DNA: TGTGCCAGCAGCTCGGGACAGCTAAACACTGAAGCTTTCTTT

D gene: TRBD2
V gene: TRBV10-3
J gene: TRBJ2-1
clone size: .
CDR3 protein: CAISVAGGSDEQFF
CDR3 DNA: TGTGCCATCAGTGTAGCGGGAGGGTCGGATGAGCAGTTCTTC

D gene: .
V gene: TRBV6-6
J gene: TRBJ1-5
clone size: few
CDR3 protein: CASSPLTYQPQHF
CDR3 DNA: TGTGCCAGCAGTCCTCTTACTTATCAGCCCCAGCATTTT

D gene: TRBD2
V gene: TRBV28
J gene: TRBJ2-4
clone size: .
CDR3 protein: CASSFSGMGHQF
CDR3 DNA: TGTGCCAGCAGTTTTAGCGGGATGGGGCACCAATTC

D gene: TRBD2
V gene: TRBV5-1
J gene: TRBJ2-1
clone size: .
CDR3 protein: CASSLVVAGNNEQFF
CDR3 DNA: TGCGCCAGCAGCTTGGTGGTAGCGGGGAACAATGAGCAGTTCTTC

D gene: TRBD2
V gene: TRBV7-2
J gene: TRBJ2-7
clone size: .
CDR3 protein: CASSLGTSGVRVYEQYF
CDR3 DNA: TGTGCCAGCAGCTTGGGGACTAGCGGGGTTCGAGTCTACGAGCAGTACTTC

D gene: .
V gene: TRBV23-1
J gene: TRBJ2-7
clone size: few
CDR3 protein: CASSHQEQYF
CDR3 DNA: TGCGCCAGCAGTCACCAAGAGCAGTACTTC

D gene: TRBD2
V gene: TRBV20-1
J gene: TRBJ2-2
clone size: .
CDR3 protein: CSASGLAFGANTGELFF
CDR3 DNA: TGCAGTGCTAGTGGACTAGCGTTTGGGGCGAACACCGGGGAGCTGTTTTTT

D gene: .
V gene: TRBV12-3/TRBV12-4
J gene: TRBJ2-5
clone size: .
CDR3 protein: CASSLGAETQYF
CDR3 DNA: TGTGCCAGCAGTTTAGGTGCAGAGACCCAGTACTTC

D gene: TRBD2
V gene: TRBV7-9
J gene: TRBJ2-7
clone size: .
CDR3 protein: CASSLERASGALSYEQYF
CDR3 DNA: TGTGCCAGCAGCTTAGAGAGGGCTAGCGGGGCGCTCTCCTACGAGCAGTACTTC

D gene: .
V gene: TRBV18
J gene: TRBJ1-6
clone size: .
CDR3 protein: CASSPPGVLSLHF
CDR3 DNA: TGTGCCAGCTCACCCCCGGGGGTTCTATCCCTCCACTTT

D gene: .
V gene: TRBV6-5
J gene: TRBJ1-1
clone size: .
CDR3 protein: CASTTGGLNTEAFF
CDR3 DNA: TGTGCCAGCACCACGGGAGGACTTAACACTGAAGCTTTCTTT

D gene: .
V gene: TRBV19
J gene: TRBJ1-2
clone size: few
CDR3 protein: CASSGSAVAGYTF
CDR3 DNA: TGTGCCAGTAGTGGTTCGGCAGTCGCCGGCTACACCTTC

D gene: TRBD1
V gene: TRBV7-9
J gene: TRBJ2-7
clone size: medium-sized
CDR3 protein: CASSLSWTGRDKQYF
CDR3 DNA: TGTGCCAGCAGCTTATCGTGGACAGGGCGGGACAAGCAGTACTTC

D gene: .
V gene: TRBV18
J gene: TRBJ1-6
clone size: few
CDR3 protein: CASSQGLAGDSPLHF
CDR3 DNA: TGTGCCAGCTCACAAGGACTTGCCGGGGATTCACCCCTCCACTTT

D gene: .
V gene: TRBV5-4
J gene: TRBJ1-2
clone size: .
CDR3 protein: CASSGGIGTLYGYTF
CDR3 DNA: TGTGCCAGCAGCGGGGGTATAGGGACCCTCTATGGCTACACCTTC

D gene: .
V gene: TRBV9
J gene: TRBJ1-2
clone size: .
CDR3 protein: CASSVQGYGYTF
CDR3 DNA: TGTGCCAGCAGCGTTCAGGGGTATGGCTACACCTTC

D gene: .
V gene: TRBV6-5
J gene: TRBJ2-7
clone size: .
CDR3 protein: CASRGSGHSYEQYF
CDR3 DNA: TGTGCCAGCAGGGGGTCAGGCCATTCCTACGAGCAGTACTTC

D gene: .
V gene: TRBV12-3/TRBV12-4
J gene: TRBJ2-2
clone size: .
CDR3 protein: CASSFVGGELFF
CDR3 DNA: TGTGCCAGCAGTTTCGTAGGCGGGGAGCTGTTTTTT

D gene: TRBD1
V gene: TRBV7-2
J gene: TRBJ1-6
clone size: few
CDR3 protein: CASSSTGGINSPLHF
CDR3 DNA: TGTGCCAGCAGCTCTACAGGGGGCATTAATTCACCCCTCCACTTT

D gene: TRBD1
V gene: TRBV2
J gene: TRBJ2-7
clone size: .
CDR3 protein: CASSWTGEQYF
CDR3 DNA: TGTGCCAGCAGTTGGACAGGCGAGCAGTACTTC

D gene: TRBD2
V gene: TRBV19
J gene: TRBJ2-5
clone size: .
CDR3 protein: CASTSSGGREETQYF
CDR3 DNA: TGTGCCAGTACCTCCTCGGGGGGGAGAGAGGAGACCCAGTACTTC

D gene: .
V gene: TRBV4-1
J gene: TRBJ2-5
clone size: .
CDR3 protein: CASSQARQETQYF
CDR3 DNA: TGCGCCAGCAGCCAAGCCCGCCAAGAGACCCAGTACTTC

D gene: TRBD2
V gene: TRBV10-3
J gene: TRBJ2-1
clone size: .
CDR3 protein: CAISDGLAGGPTYNEQFF
CDR3 DNA: TGTGCCATCAGTGATGGACTAGCGGGAGGGCCAACCTACAATGAGCAGTTCTTC

D gene: .
V gene: TRBV28
J gene: TRBJ2-1
clone size: .
CDR3 protein: CASSSVVRSYNEQFF
CDR3 DNA: TGTGCCAGCAGCTCGGTGGTGAGATCCTACAATGAGCAGTTCTTC

D gene: TRBD1
V gene: TRBV7-2
J gene: TRBJ1-3
clone size: few
CDR3 protein: CASSPGQGLTGNTIYF
CDR3 DNA: TGTGCCAGCAGCCCCGGACAGGGGTTGACTGGAAACACCATATATTTT

D gene: .
V gene: TRBV5-6
J gene: TRBJ2-1
clone size: .
CDR3 protein: CASSLAGEQFF
CDR3 DNA: TGTGCCAGCAGCTTGGCGGGTGAGCAGTTCTTC

D gene: .
V gene: TRBV9
J gene: TRBJ1-1
clone size: .
CDR3 protein: CASSVAEDRLRWNTEAFF
CDR3 DNA: TGTGCCAGCAGCGTAGCTGAGGACAGACTAAGGTGGAACACTGAAGCTTTCTTT

D gene: TRBD2
V gene: TRBV7-2
J gene: TRBJ2-1
clone size: few
CDR3 protein: CASSLDGGRINEQFF
CDR3 DNA: TGTGCCAGCAGCTTAGACGGCGGGAGGATCAATGAGCAGTTCTTC

D gene: TRBD1
V gene: TRBV5-1
J gene: TRBJ2-7
clone size: .
CDR3 protein: CASRYTGGAGSYEQYF
CDR3 DNA: TGCGCCAGCAGGTACACAGGGGGCGCAGGATCCTACGAGCAGTACTTC

D gene: .
V gene: TRBV5-1
J gene: TRBJ1-4
clone size: few
CDR3 protein: CASSLGVSHGNEKLFF
CDR3 DNA: TGCGCCAGCAGCTTGGGGGTCTCCCATGGTAATGAAAAACTGTTTTTT

D gene: TRBD1
V gene: TRBV7-3
J gene: TRBJ1-5
clone size: .
CDR3 protein: CASSLISSPDRSSHQPQHF
CDR3 DNA: TGTGCCAGCAGCTTAATTTCTTCCCCGGACAGGTCGTCCCATCAGCCCCAGCATTTT

D gene: .
V gene: TRBV14
J gene: TRBJ1-6
clone size: .
CDR3 protein: CASSQQIYDSPLHF
CDR3 DNA: TGTGCCAGCAGCCAGCAGATTTACGATTCACCCCTCCACTTT

D gene: .
V gene: TRBV4-1
J gene: TRBJ1-2
clone size: few
CDR3 protein: CASSQATRQDYGYTF
CDR3 DNA: TGCGCCAGCAGCCAGGCGACTAGACAGGACTATGGCTACACCTTC

D gene: .
V gene: TRBV6-2/TRBV6-3
J gene: TRBJ2-7
clone size: .
CDR3 protein: CASSYALEQYF
CDR3 DNA: TGTGCCAGCAGTTACGCCCTCGAGCAGTACTTC

D gene: .
V gene: TRBV30
J gene: TRBJ2-3
clone size: .
CDR3 protein: CAWSDPWDTDTQYF
CDR3 DNA: TGTGCCTGGAGTGATCCCTGGGATACAGATACGCAGTATTTT

D gene: TRBD2
V gene: TRBV5-6
J gene: TRBJ2-2
clone size: .
CDR3 protein: CASSLVPAGASGELFF
CDR3 DNA: TGTGCCAGCAGCTTGGTCCCGGCGGGAGCGTCCGGGGAGCTGTTTTTT

D gene: .
V gene: TRBV12-3/TRBV12-4
J gene: TRBJ1-5
clone size: .
CDR3 protein: CASTGYSNQPQHF
CDR3 DNA: TGTGCCAGCACGGGTTATAGCAATCAGCCCCAGCATTTT

D gene: .
V gene: TRBV21-1
J gene: TRBJ1-6
clone size: .
CDR3 protein: CASSKTPMDRDDGPLHF
CDR3 DNA: TGTGCCAGCAGCAAGACCCCGATGGACCGCGATGATGGACCCCTCCACTTT

D gene: .
V gene: TRBV5-1
J gene: TRBJ1-2
clone size: .
CDR3 protein: CASSRNNYGYTF
CDR3 DNA: TGCGCCAGCAGCCGGAATAACTATGGCTACACCTTC

D gene: .
V gene: TRBV11-2
J gene: TRBJ2-7
clone size: .
CDR3 protein: CASTPAYEQYF
CDR3 DNA: TGTGCCAGCACCCCGGCCTACGAGCAGTACTTC

D gene: TRBD2
V gene: TRBV5-6
J gene: TRBJ2-7
clone size: few
CDR3 protein: CASSFVTSPYEQYF
CDR3 DNA: TGTGCCAGCAGCTTTGTGACTAGCCCCTACGAGCAGTACTTC